This section outlines one T cell receptor (beta chain) sequence together with its context. The V gene's germline CDR1 is SGHAT and CDR2 FQNNGV. V dropped 1 base and J dropped 6 bases, with 7 bases sitting between them. This CDR3 has 12 residues. The table came from immunoSEQ multiplex PCR; TCRdb's copy has only in-frame clones and leaves some out. The table records 61,000 or so clones, around 93% of them present only once. This sample is drawn from a study of T cell changes during pregnancy in multiple sclerosis. The source material was CD4+ T cells from peripheral blood mononuclear cells, sampled before pregnancy. The chain couples TRBV11-2 to TRBJ2-7; no definite D call. The source of this sequence is a female donor with multiple sclerosis, enrolled in a pregnancy study. CDR3 bases: TGTGCCAGCAGCTTAGCATTTAGCGAGCAGTACTTC. Translated, it gives CASSLAFSEQYF.